This entry concerns a single T cell receptor (beta chain). The J segment lost 8 bases and the V segment lost 5 bases, leaving 9 bases of the junction unmatched. CDR3 length: 15 residues. The germline CDR1 and CDR2 sequences are SEHNR and FQNEAQ (reference sequence). TCRdb reprocessed the RT-PCR reads with MiXCR, giving one entry per CDR3 protein. Among about 960,000 distinct CDR3 sequences listed, over 15% were seen once. The data stem from a study of patients and donors after allogeneic stem cell transplantation. The source of this sequence is a human donor who was either an allogeneic HSCT recipient or a stem cell or donor lymphocyte infusion donor (not recorded which). It is not recorded whose cells these are; they may come from a transplant donor. This rearrangement joins TRBV7-9 to TRBJ1-3; TRBD1 agrees at 10 bases. Sequenced sample: blood, either unsorted or a sorted T cell fraction (not recorded which). The CDR3 loop reads CASSPPGTGEDTIYF. CDR3 in DNA: TGTGCCAGCAGCCCCCCTGGGACAGGGGAAGACACCATATATTTT.